This T cell receptor (beta chain) is drawn from a study of T cell responses to AZD1222 COVID-19 vaccine. Study information: Researchers grouped second doses given at about 4 or about 12 weeks into one pool.

The repertoire was sequenced with immunoSEQ multiplex PCR; TCRdb's copy has only in-frame clones and lacks some. The sample has tens of thousands of clones; more than 75% are singletons. The germline V gene encodes CDR1 MDHEN and CDR2 SYDVKM. The CDR3 spans 14 residues. V was trimmed by 4 bases and J by 3 bases, leaving 7 bases between them. The source was peripheral blood, collected on day 0 of AZD1222 vaccination. The chain links TRBV28 to TRBJ2-6, with D uncertain. The receptor comes from an adult in good health. Here the CDR3 DNA reads TGTGCCAGCAGTTCTCCGGGTGGGGCCAACGTCCTGACTTTC. Translating it yields CASSSPGGANVLTF.